The next 16 T cell receptor beta chains were all read from a single sample in a study of low-dose radiotherapy and immunotherapy resistance in tumors. Time point reported: after trial treatment. The treatment here: LDRT plus nivolumab, ipilimumab, low-dose cyclophosphamide and aspirin (RACIN trial). Both TCRalpha and TCRbeta chains were reverse transcribed with V-gene-specific primers. TCR amplification ran approximately 20 PCR cycles using constant-region and V-primer adapter primers. A single record per CDR3 protein comes from TCRdb applying MiXCR to the reads. The sample has some 94,000 distinct CDR3 sequences; approximately 22% are singletons. The sequencing used PBMCs, collected after low-dose radiotherapy plus immunotherapy. These receptor sequences come from a female donor with ovarian cancer.

V gene TRBV28 combines with J gene TRBJ1-6; D remains ambiguous. The CDR3 has 15 amino acids. Trimming stripped 7 bases from V and 7 bases from J, with 17 bases between. Per the germline V gene, CDR1 is MDHEN and CDR2 is SYDVKM. The CDR3 DNA sequence: TGTGCCAGCAACCCTTCGACCGGCCCCAATTCACCCCTCCACTTT. Translated: CASNPSTGPNSPLHF.

Remarks on this clonotype: A much larger clonotype is one base distant, so this may be a read error. V and J are TRBV13 and TRBJ1-1, with D maybe TRBD1 (5 bases). Germline assignment: CDR1 PRHDT and CDR2 FYEKMQ (reference sequence). The CDR3 is made up of 14 amino acids. The V end was cut by 0 bases, the J end by 0 bases, with 5 bases between. The CDR3, as DNA: TGTGCCAGCAGCTTAGGGGGGGTGAACACTGAAGCTTTCTTT. This gives the protein CASSLGGVNTEAFF.

This clonotype was counted between two and nine times. Given a far larger clone just one base away, this is likely a sequencing read error. The V call is TRBV3-1, the J call TRBJ2-7; 8 bases map to TRBD1. The V gene's germline CDR1 is LGHDT and CDR2 YNNKEL (reference sequence). The CDR3 runs 12 residues. Losses at the gene ends were 4 bases for V and 4 bases for J; bases not matched to a gene: 0. This chain's CDR3 is CASSRDRYEQYF. The CDR3 nucleotides are TGTGCCAGCAGCCGGGACAGGTACGAGCAGTACTTC.

This clonotype has ten or more counts. The chain is built from TRBV20-1 and TRBJ2-3; the match to TRBD2 covers 7 bases. Germline V gene lookup returns CDR1 DFQATT and CDR2 SNEGSKA (reference sequence). This CDR3 is built from 16 residues. The J segment lost 2 bases and the V segment lost 8 bases, leaving 16 bases of the junction unmatched. Written as DNA, the CDR3 is TGCAGTTCCCTCACACGGACTAGTCGGGACACAGATACGCAGTATTTT. Protein: CSSLTRTSRDTDTQYF.

This clonotype has at least ten counts. An end of the junction does not agree with germline; a read error may underlie this. The V call is TRBV11-2, the J call TRBJ2-7; the D gene is possibly TRBD2 (6 bases). CDR1 and CDR2 from the germline V gene are SGHAT and FQNNGV. This CDR3 has 12 amino acids. CDR3: CASSLVRPRRDF. In DNA, the CDR3 is TGTGCCAGCAGCTTAGTTAGGCCCCGGAGGGACTTC.

About this clonotype: It differs at one base from a far larger clone, so likely a read error. This chain joins TRBV26 and TRBJ1-4; TRBD1, the table's D call, was not compared with the DNA. TRBV26 is termed a pseudogene. This CDR3 region has 16 residues. The CDR3 DNA reads TGTGCCAGCAGTTTCGGCGCCCGCGGAAGTCGGGAAAAACTGTTTTTT. Translated: CASSFGARGSREKLFF.

There are a few counts of this clonotype. V usage is TRBV5-4 and J usage is TRBJ2-2, with 10 bases that match TRBD1. Trimming removed 4 bases from V and 5 bases from J; junction bases left unmatched: 5. Germline V lookup: CDR1 SGHNT, CDR2 YYREEE (reference sequence). The CDR3 contains 15 residues. This chain's CDR3 is CASSARTGGTGELFF. The CDR3 DNA reads TGTGCCAGCAGCGCAAGGACAGGGGGGACCGGGGAGCTGTTTTTT.

This rearrangement joins TRBV6-2 or TRBV6-3 to TRBJ2-3; 12 bases align to TRBD2. Germline V gene lookup returns CDR1 MNHEY and CDR2 SVGEGT. The CDR3 has 18 amino acids. Trimming removed 5 bases from V and 6 bases from J; junction bases left unmatched: 15. CDR3 sequence reads: CASSDSTLTSGSSDTQYF. CDR3 nucleotide sequence: TGTGCCAGCAGTGACAGCACCCTGACTAGCGGGAGCAGCGATACGCAGTATTTT.

This clonotype showed up many times. The rearrangement uses TRBV12-3 or TRBV12-4 and TRBJ1-6; TRBD1 is a possible D gene (5 bases). The CDR3 has 14 residues. V was clipped by 7 bases and J by 7 bases, with 14 bases between them. The CDR3 bases are TGTGCCAGCACCAGCAGGGCCCCGAATTCACCCCTCCACTTT. The encoded protein is CASTSRAPNSPLHF.

The sample holds a few counts of this clonotype. V usage is TRBV5-4 and J usage is TRBJ2-3, with D perhaps matching TRBD2 (8 bases). The germline V gene has CDR1 SGHNT and CDR2 YYREEE (reference sequence). V dropped 2 bases and J dropped 9 bases, with 16 bases sitting between them. CDR3 length: 14 amino acids. The CDR3 bases are TGTGCCAGCAGCTTCGGGAGGGGGCGAGGGACGCAGTATTTT. Translation gives CASSFGRGRGTQYF.

At least ten counts were recorded for this clonotype. The V and J genes are TRBV20-1 and TRBJ2-1, with 8 bases identical to TRBD2. V shed 7 bases, J shed 10 bases, and the junction held 12 bases outside the gene matches. CDR3 length: 13 residues. CDR1 and CDR2 from the germline V gene are DFQATT and SNEGSKA (reference sequence). CDR3 nucleotides: TGCAGTGTAGAGCGGGGGCCTAAGAGAGAGCAGTTCTTC. Protein: CSVERGPKREQFF.

The chain links TRBV7-9 to TRBJ2-7, with D possibly TRBD1 on 6 matching bases. Germline CDR1 is SEHNR and CDR2 is FQNEAQ (reference sequence). With 1 base removed from V and 4 bases from J, the gap between germline ends came to 14 bases. The CDR3 is 15 residues long. This CDR3 is CASSLVASDSYEQYF. DNA for the CDR3: TGTGCCAGCAGCTTAGTGGCTTCGGACAGTTACGAGCAGTACTTC.

In its sample, this clonotype was seen many times. V gene TRBV20-1 combines with J gene TRBJ2-2; 9 positions match TRBD2. The trim removed 3 bases at V and 5 bases at J, leaving 4 bases unmatched. This CDR3 has 14 residues. Germline V gene lookup returns CDR1 DFQATT and CDR2 SNEGSKA (reference sequence). As DNA, the CDR3 is TGCAGTGCTAGGACTAGCGGAGAGACCGGGGAGCTGTTTTTT. It is translated as CSARTSGETGELFF.

This clonotype was counted ten times or more. The rearrangement links TRBV2 to TRBJ2-7, with 10 bases lining up with TRBD2. The CDR3 is made up of 18 amino acids. The germline CDR1 and CDR2 sequences are SNHLY and FYNNEI. J was trimmed by 5 bases and V by 2 bases; bases with no gene match: 15. DNA of the CDR3: TGTGCCAGCAGTGAATTAAAGGCTAGCGGGAGTATTTTCGACGAGCAGTACTTC. Translated, it gives CASSELKASGSIFDEQYF.

This clonotype was seen many times. This rearrangement joins TRBV6-6 to TRBJ2-3, with 8 bases matching TRBD2. The germline V gene has CDR1 MNHNY and CDR2 SVGAGI (reference sequence). The CDR3 spans 17 residues. V shed 4 bases and J 1 base; nucleotides not matched to a gene: 10. The CDR3 sequence: CASSWGMTAGGTDTQYF. CDR3 sequence (DNA): TGTGCCAGCAGTTGGGGTATGACAGCGGGGGGCACAGATACGCAGTATTTT.

This clonotype was recorded many times. The J gene is TRBJ2-7, the V gene TRBV19, with 8 bases lining up with TRBD1. Germline CDR1 and CDR2: LNHDA and SQIVND (reference sequence). V trimming: 5 bases; J trimming: 5 bases; junction bases outside the gene matches: 2. This CDR3 region has 12 residues. The CDR3 nucleotides are TGTGCCAGTAGTGTACAGGGGGACGAGCAGTACTTC. Its protein is CASSVQGDEQYF.